These T cell receptor beta chains were read from a single sample in a study of T cell responses to AZD1222 COVID-19 vaccine. The data were produced by immunoSEQ multiplex PCR, yet TCRdb's version contains in-frame clones alone and is incomplete. The sample shows around 140,000 clones, more than 90% of them seen only once. The source material was peripheral blood, sampled on day 0 of AZD1222 vaccination. Every receptor here comes from an adult in good health. The conserved cysteine and the conserved F or W are not part of the CDR3 here. Some rows have no size entry. The others give once, few or many, or a class for an expanded clone.

TRBV14,.,ASSTEGLNTEAF
TRBV5-4,.,ASALTAATNEKLF
TRBV12-5,.,ASASAFYSDVYGYT
TRBV5-6,.,ASTSRVYTEAF
TRBV6-5,.,ASGRGAPAEKLF
TRBV5-1,.,ASSLAAEETQY
TRBV12-3/TRBV12-4,.,ASSLEEGEQY
TRBV2,.,ASLPYFEDNTEAF
TRBV6-5,few,ATKGGETVAGELF
TRBV19,.,ASSMTGRAGNQPQH
TRBV7-2,.,ASSLVSGGDQPQH
TRBV27,.,ASSLFRLTKNTEAF
TRBV9,.,ASSPVGRRSSYNEQF
TRBV11-1,few,ASSLRTSVDEQY
TRBV11-2,.,ASTSKGNEQF
TRBV5-1,once,ASSQGQGDQPQH
TRBV12-3/TRBV12-4,.,ASSLSGANVLT
TRBV4-1,.,ASSQVGGRGSYNEQF
TRBV5-1,once,ASSSGTGTYEQY
TRBV6-6,once,ASSYSRPANYGYT
TRBV5-1,once,ASRGIAGHKAF
TRBV7-2,.,ASSRGLLST
TRBV4-1,.,ASSHRQGTAGEQY